This T cell receptor (beta chain) stems from a study of blood T cell repertoires in COVID-19. Overall study context: Samples representing acute and convalescent COVID-19 were sourced from the United States, Italy and Spain. PBMCs, B-cell-depleted T cells, or T cells provided the cDNA or gDNA that made up the material.

Per the original methods: Reference gene primer amplification yielded estimated nucleated cell counts. Here immunoSEQ multiplex PCR was the method, and the copy in TCRdb shows in-frame clones only, minus some. V and J calls plus clone size are reproduced from that table; the DNA served to infer D and trimming. Of approximately 82,000 clones in the sample, approximately 90% were seen once. The germline V gene encodes CDR1 MDHEN and CDR2 SYDVKM. Trimming took 1 base from V and 8 from J; bases not matched to a gene: 7. The CDR3 is 16 residues long. The chain is built from TRBV28 and TRBJ1-4; TRBD1 matches at 10 bases. The source of this sequence is a man aged 70-80 years with active or convalescent COVID-19. Input material: peripheral blood. CDR3 in amino acids: CASSLSGTGANEKLFF. The CDR3 DNA reads TGTGCCAGCAGTTTATCGGGGACAGGGGCGAACGAAAAACTGTTTTTT.